These 10 T cell receptor beta chains share one sample of origin, sequenced in a study of metastatic and nonmetastatic thyroid tumors. With MiXCR, TCRdb reprocessed the PCR reads. The sample carries 30,000 or so clones, approximately 31% recorded once. Among the patients, none had received any treatment before thyroid surgery. Sequenced sample: blood. The receptors shown here come from a female donor with papillary thyroid cancer or a benign thyroid nodule (not recorded which). Some clones in this sample may be carry-over from other donors' samples.

This clone was counted between two and nine times. The chain is built from TRBV5-4 and TRBJ1-1; D not certain. The germline gives CDR1 SGHNT, CDR2 YYREEE (reference sequence). V gave up 4 bases and J gave up 0 bases, with 10 bases separating them. CDR3 length: 14 residues. CDR3 coding DNA: TGTGCCAGCAGCCTGTGGGGTCTGAACACTGAAGCTTTCTTT. This translates into CASSLWGLNTEAFF. Using reference TRBV5-4 and TRBJ1-1 for the parts outside the CDR3, the full variable domain is ETGVTQSPTHLIKTRGQQVTLRCSSQSGHNTVSWYQQALGQGPQFIFQYYREEENGRGNFPPRFSGLQFPNYSSELNVNALELDDSALYLCASSLWGLNTEAFFGQGTRLTVV.

This clone was seen at least ten times. One base away lies a much larger clone, so this may be a sequencing read error. The chain couples TRBV4-1 to TRBJ2-1; possible D gene TRBD2, 5 bases. CDR3 length: 14 residues. Germline V gene data show CDR1 as MGHRA and CDR2 as YSYEKL. CDR3 nucleotides: TGCGCCAGCAGCCAAGAACCAGACTACAATGAGCGGTTCTTC. Amino acid sequence: CASSQEPDYNERFF.

In its sample, this clone was seen many times. The V call is TRBV7-8, the J call TRBJ1-3, with 7 bases identical to TRBD1. The V gene's germline CDR1 is SGHVS and CDR2 FQNEAQ. This CDR3 is built from 13 residues. V lost 4 bases to trimming and J lost 4 bases; unmatched junction nucleotides: 1. The CDR3 sequence is CASSSGQGNTIYF. In DNA form, the CDR3 reads TGTGCCAGCAGCTCGGGACAGGGAAACACCATATATTTT.

This clone was seen repeatedly, ten times or more. The rearrangement uses TRBV27 and TRBJ2-1, with 8 nucleotides matching TRBD2. Germline V gene lookup returns CDR1 MNHEY and CDR2 SMNVEV (reference sequence). There are 14 residues in the CDR3. V shed 4 bases and J 4 bases; nucleotides not matched to a gene: 3. DNA for the CDR3: TGTGCCAGCAGTTCTAGCGGGTTATACAATGAGCAGTTCTTC. Translating gives CASSSSGLYNEQFF.

This clone was recorded many times. DNA for the CDR3: TGTGCCAGCAGCCCAAGCACAGATACGCAGTATTTT. It specifies CASSPSTDTQYF. The chain recombines TRBV13 with TRBJ2-3; D unresolved. Looked up from germline, CDR1 is PRHDT and CDR2 is FYEKMQ (reference sequence). V was cut by 5 bases and J by 0 bases, with 3 bases left in between. CDR3 length: 12 residues. The whole variable domain, filled in from reference TRBV13 and TRBJ2-3, reads AAGVIQSPRHLIKEKRETATLKCYPIPRHDTVYWYQQGPGQDPQFLISFYEKMQSDKGSIPDRFSAQQFSDYHSELNMSSLELGDSALYFCASSPSTDTQYFGPGTRLTVL.

The CDR3 protein is CASCKTYGSNQPQHF. The CDR3 DNA is TGTGCCAGCTGTAAAACGTACGGAAGCAATCAGCCCCAGCATTTT. This rearrangement joins TRBV6-2 or TRBV6-3 to TRBJ1-5; no reliable D call. The CDR3 runs to 15 residues. The V and J ends lost 8 bases and 1 base respectively, with 15 bases between them. Germline V gives CDR1 MNHEY, CDR2 SVGEGT.

As to this clone: Mismatch with germline at one junction end may stem from a read error. The rearrangement joins TRBV7-3 to TRBJ2-1; tentatively, D is TRBD2 (7 bases). CDR1 is SGHTA and CDR2 is FQGTGA in the germline V gene. CDR3 length: 16 residues. CDR3 nucleotides: TGTCCCAGCAGGCCCCGGGGGGCTAGCGGCTACAATGAGCAGTTCTTC. Its translation: CPSRPRGASGYNEQFF.

A few counts support this clone. The chain links TRBV12-3 or TRBV12-4 to TRBJ2-7, with no clear D. V gave up 5 bases and J gave up 3 bases, with 8 bases separating them. CDR3 size: 12 residues. The DNA of the CDR3 is TGTGCCAGCAGTATGGGATTCTACGAGCAGTACTTC. Translated: CASSMGFYEQYF.

This clone came up many times. The chain couples TRBV28 to TRBJ1-2; D is unresolved. CDR1 and CDR2 from the germline V gene are MDHEN and SYDVKM. V lost 5 bases and J 8 bases, leaving 21 bases between the germline ends. The CDR3 loop spans 15 amino acids. The CDR3 nucleotides are TGTGCCAGCAGTCCTCGGAGAGGGCCCCTTGGAGGCTACACCTTC. This gives the protein CASSPRRGPLGGYTF.

This clone came up a few times. It may be a read error: a sequence one base away is much more abundant. CDR3 sequence reads: CASSPRGGAWMNTEAFF. CDR3 DNA sequence: TGTGCCAGCAGCCCCAGGGGGGGGGCTTGGATGAACACTGAAGCTTTCTTT. This chain joins TRBV9 and TRBJ1-1, with TRBD1 matching over 7 bases. Germline trimming cut 4 bases from V and 0 bases from J; bases unmatched to any gene: 12. Per the germline V gene, CDR1 is SGDLS and CDR2 is YYNGEE. The CDR3 has 17 amino acids.